This TCR beta chain was captured in a study of shared clonotypes between healthy human individuals. Notes on the study in general: Inspection by rarefaction showed sorted-subset sequencing to be incomplete despite large depth. Non-shared clonotypes showed lower generation probabilities than clonotypes common to all four donors.

In the case of this clone: No antigen is known for it.

Data came from immunoSEQ multiplex PCR; TCRdb stores just in-frame clones and leaves some out. The sample carries approximately 1.5 million clones, 98% recorded once. Into CD45RA+ naive and CD45RA-negative memory subsets, the CD4+ cells were split. Germline CDR1 is LNHDA and CDR2 is SQIVND (reference sequence). V was pared by 5 bases and J by 4 bases, with 18 bases between. CDR3 length equals 16 residues. Sequencing used naive CD4+ T cells sorted from blood. The subset here: CD45RA+ positively selected. The chain has TRBV19 and TRBJ2-1; maybe TRBD1 (7 bases). The receptor's source is a man under 40 in good health. CDR3 sequence: CASSRSTGEVYNEQFF. The CDR3 DNA follows: TGTGCCAGTAGTCGATCCACAGGGGAGGTATACAATGAGCAGTTCTTC. The entire variable domain, with the rest obtained from reference TRBV19 and TRBJ2-1, is as follows: DGGITQSPKYLFRKEGQNVTLSCEQNLNHDAMYWYRQDPGQGLRLIYYSQIVNDFQKGDIAEGYSVSREKKESFPLTVTSAQKNPTAFYLCASSRSTGEVYNEQFFGPGTRLTVL.